What follows are 8 T cell receptor beta chains derived from one specimen sequenced in a study of blood T cell repertoires in COVID-19. Libraries were prepared by immunoSEQ multiplex PCR; TCRdb keeps only in-frame clonotypes and omits some of them. The data hold over 80,000 clones, with approximately 91% observed a single time. The sequenced sample was peripheral blood. Every receptor here comes from an elderly woman with acute or convalescent COVID-19.

V gene TRBV5-6 combines with J gene TRBJ1-5; 9 bases match TRBD1. Germline CDR1 SGHDT, CDR2 YYEEEE. The CDR3 covers 15 residues. Trimming removed 4 bases from V and 5 bases from J; junction bases left unmatched: 7. Here the CDR3 reads CASSLNRGRDQPQHF. CDR3 DNA sequence: TGTGCCAGCAGCCTAAACAGGGGGCGAGATCAGCCCCAGCATTTT.

This rearrangement joins TRBV6-5 to TRBJ1-2; 7 bases line up with TRBD1. The V gene's germline CDR1 is MNHEY and CDR2 SVGAGI. Germline trimming cut 7 bases from V and 1 base from J; bases unmatched to any gene: 6. This CDR3 comprises 14 residues. The CDR3 protein is CASNPGQRNYGYTF. The CDR3 region has the DNA TGTGCCAGCAACCCGGGACAGCGTAACTATGGCTACACCTTC.

V is TRBV19 and J is TRBJ1-1; a possible D gene is TRBD1 (5 bases). Per germline, CDR1 LNHDA and CDR2 SQIVND (reference sequence). V lost 4 bases and J lost 5, with 11 bases in between. The CDR3 is 13 amino acids. CDR3 loop: CASSTQQETEAFF. The CDR3 DNA is TGTGCCAGTAGTACCCAACAGGAGACTGAAGCTTTCTTT.

The J gene is TRBJ1-2, the V gene TRBV3-1 (or the pseudogene TRBV3-2); D uncertain. The CDR3 consists of 12 residues. Germline V CDR1 and CDR2: LGHDT, YNNKEL (reference sequence). V was trimmed by 1 base and J by 4 bases, leaving 4 bases between them. The chain's CDR3 is CASSQGVYGYTF. Written as DNA, the CDR3 is TGTGCCAGCAGCCAAGGCGTCTATGGCTACACCTTC.

The sample holds one count of this clone. The chain carries TRBV6-5 and TRBJ2-1; 8 positions match TRBD2. The CDR3 length is 16 residues. CDR1 MNHEY and CDR2 SVGAGI come from the germline V gene. V shed 4 bases and J 6 bases; nucleotides not matched to a gene: 11. CDR3 in amino acids: CASSSRSGSVTNEQFF. The CDR3 nucleotides read TGTGCCAGCAGTTCCCGAAGCGGGAGCGTTACCAATGAGCAGTTCTTC.

This clone appeared once. The V and J genes are TRBV7-9 and TRBJ2-7, with D possibly TRBD1 on 6 matching bases. Trimming shortened V by 4 bases and J by 1 base, and 20 bases separated the two germline ends. The CDR3 totals 17 residues. Germline lookup yields CDR1 SEHNR and CDR2 FQNEAQ (reference sequence). The CDR3 protein is CASSSRAGTIISYEQYF. The CDR3 DNA reads as TGTGCCAGCAGCTCACGCGCCGGGACAATAATATCCTACGAGCAGTACTTC.

This chain connects TRBV6-1 to TRBJ1-1, with 8 bases identical to TRBD1. Per germline, CDR1 MNHNS and CDR2 SASEGT. V dropped 3 bases and J dropped 5; count of bases not matched to a gene: 8. The CDR3 is 15 amino acids. The CDR3 is CASSDRGREDTEAFF. The CDR3 nucleotides are TGTGCCAGCAGTGACAGGGGGCGCGAGGATACTGAAGCTTTCTTT.

The chain joins TRBV7-2 to TRBJ2-2; D is ambiguous. V was shortened by 1 base and J by 5 bases, with 11 bases between the two germline ends. The CDR3 loop spans 15 amino acids. CDR1 and CDR2 (germline): SGHTA, FQGNSA. The CDR3 is CASSLGPFQTGELFF. CDR3 DNA: TGTGCCAGCAGCTTAGGGCCTTTTCAAACCGGGGAGCTGTTTTTT.